The clone carrying this TCR beta chain was observed a few times. Its target is not known. This table comes from immunoSEQ multiplex PCR, and its TCRdb copy is limited to in-frame clones, with some not included. The repertoire holds 12,000 or so clones, with 40% as singletons. The CDR3 runs 16 residues. V lost 4 bases and J lost 4; bases outside the gene matches: 6. In germline, CDR1 is MGHRA, CDR2 YSYEKL. Coculture of mixed lymphocyte reaction cells was performed at 37°C for more than 5 days. This specimen belongs to a study of siplizumab effects on memory and regulatory T cells. Input material: CFSE-low (dividing) CD8+ T cells sorted from an allogeneic mixed lymphocyte reaction. The clonotype originates from a human donor in good health; the cells came from an allogeneic mixed lymphocyte reaction. The chain combines TRBV4-1 with TRBJ2-1; TRBD2 matches 11 bases. The CDR3 is CASSPGLAGSYNEQFF. The CDR3 DNA reads TGCGCCAGCAGCCCCGGACTAGCGGGCTCATACAATGAGCAGTTCTTC.